This is a list of T cell receptor beta chains from one sample in a study of response to subunit inactivated influenza vaccine. TCRdb reprocessed the RT-PCR reads via MiXCR and lists one record per CDR3 protein. The table lists more than 400,000 distinct CDR3 sequences, roughly 7.9% of them singletons, with 13% in the top ten. The material sequenced was PBMCs from blood, taken roughly 24 months after vaccination. These receptor sequences come from a man aged 45 to 75 who received an inactivated influenza vaccine. Both conserved end residues are part of each CDR3. The D gene is left open where the match is weak. The size of a clone is reported for some rows only, either as once, few or many, or as a class for expanded clones.

d_call,j_call,clone_size,v_call,cdr3_aa,cdr3_nt
TRBD2,TRBJ2-1,many,TRBV5-1,CASRVYGTSGYNEQFF,TGCGCCAGCAGAGTGTACGGGACTAGCGGTTACAATGAGCAGTTCTTC
TRBD2,TRBJ2-1,many,TRBV29-1,CSVEVGLAGGVQFF,TGCAGCGTTGAAGTAGGACTAGCGGGAGGAGTTCAGTTCTTC
NA,TRBJ1-3,few,TRBV4-1,CASSQDWSGGNTIYF,TGCGCCAGCAGCCAAGACTGGTCAGGTGGAAACACCATATATTTT
TRBD2,TRBJ2-2,many,TRBV29-1,CSVSGGVGGELFF,TGCAGCGTCAGCGGGGGGGTCGGCGGGGAGCTGTTTTTT
TRBD1,TRBJ2-3,few,TRBV6-2/TRBV6-3,CASSYPRTQGARDTQYF,TGTGCCAGCAGTTACCCCCGTACACAGGGGGCAAGAGATACGCAGTATTTT
TRBD1,TRBJ1-1,many,TRBV5-5,CASSRSQGGLEAFF,TGTGCCAGCAGCCGAAGCCAGGGGGGTCTTGAAGCTTTCTTT
NA,TRBJ2-5,many,TRBV10-3,CAIRGGLSQETQYF,TGTGCCATCAGGGGAGGACTAAGCCAAGAGACCCAGTACTTC
NA,TRBJ2-7,few,TRBV18,CASSISTDRTYEQYF,TGTGCCAGCTCAATATCGACAGATAGGACCTACGAGCAGTACTTC
TRBD2,TRBJ2-1,NA,TRBV20-1,CSASSSGGARNEQFF,TGCAGTGCTAGCTCTAGCGGGGGGGCGAGAAATGAGCAGTTCTTC
NA,TRBJ1-5,NA,TRBV20-1,CSAREVSGQPQHF,TGCAGTGCTAGAGAAGTGTCGGGCCAGCCCCAGCATTTT
TRBD2,TRBJ2-3,NA,TRBV7-2,CASSLMRGGLDTQYF,TGTGCCAGCAGCTTAATGCGGGGGGGCTTAGATACGCAGTATTTT
TRBD2,TRBJ2-7,many,TRBV6-1,CASNPSGRPLEQYF,TGTGCCAGCAACCCTAGCGGGCGCCCGCTCGAGCAGTACTTC
NA,TRBJ2-1,few,TRBV11-2,CASSLASGALSNEQFF,TGTGCCAGCAGCTTAGCTTCAGGGGCTCTGAGCAATGAGCAGTTCTTC
NA,TRBJ1-2,NA,TRBV29-1,CSARSASYGYTF,TGCAGCGCCCGAAGCGCTAGTTATGGCTACACCTTC
NA,TRBJ2-5,few,TRBV9,CASSPHDSLQETQYF,TGTGCCAGCAGCCCCCACGACAGCCTCCAAGAGACCCAGTACTTC
NA,TRBJ2-4,few,TRBV7-9,CASSFHLDIQYF,TGTGCCAGCAGCTTTCATTTGGACATTCAGTACTTC
NA,TRBJ2-1,many,TRBV10-3,CAISRGAGEQFF,TGTGCCATCTCGAGGGGGGCGGGTGAGCAGTTCTTC
NA,TRBJ1-1,few,TRBV7-2,CASSWSGVYTEAFF,TGTGCCAGCAGTTGGAGTGGGGTGTACACTGAAGCTTTCTTT
NA,TRBJ1-1,NA,TRBV29-1,CSVARRGNTEAFF,TGCAGCGTTGCTAGGCGTGGGAACACTGAAGCTTTCTTT
NA,TRBJ2-2,few,TRBV5-1,CASSSVGGELFF,TGCGCCAGCAGCTCCGTCGGCGGGGAGCTGTTTTTT
NA,TRBJ2-5,few,TRBV7-9,CASSHGPETQYF,TGTGCCAGCAGTCACGGGCCGGAGACCCAGTACTTC
NA,TRBJ2-2,NA,TRBV5-5,CASSRQWGAGELFF,TGTGCCAGCAGCAGACAGTGGGGGGCCGGGGAGCTGTTTTTT
TRBD2,TRBJ2-1,NA,TRBV7-6,CASSETSVSFYNEQFF,TGTGCCAGCAGCGAGACTAGCGTCAGCTTCTACAATGAGCAGTTCTTC
NA,TRBJ2-6,many,TRBV12-3/TRBV12-4,CASSRRGAGANVLTF,TGTGCCAGCAGCCGGAGGGGGGCTGGGGCCAACGTCCTGACTTTC
NA,TRBJ2-1,NA,TRBV24-1,CATGPGTRNEQFF,TGTGCCACCGGCCCCGGCACACGCAATGAGCAGTTCTTC
TRBD1,TRBJ1-1,many,TRBV6-1,CASSEWAGGMSGTEAFF,TGTGCCAGCAGTGAATGGGCAGGGGGTATGTCGGGCACTGAAGCTTTCTTT
NA,TRBJ2-2,few,TRBV24-1,CATSDQGGTGELFF,TGTGCCACCAGTGATCAGGGTGGCACCGGGGAGCTGTTTTTT
NA,TRBJ2-2,few,TRBV20-1,CSAWGFQNGELFF,TGCAGCGCCTGGGGCTTTCAGAACGGGGAGCTGTTTTTT
TRBD2,TRBJ2-5,many,TRBV6-1,CASSWGLAGGGETQYF,TGTGCCAGCAGCTGGGGACTAGCGGGAGGAGGTGAGACCCAGTACTTC
TRBD2,TRBJ2-7,NA,TRBV6-1,CASSQTSGTYEQYF,TGTGCCAGCAGTCAGACTAGCGGGACCTACGAGCAGTACTTC
TRBD1,TRBJ2-7,few,TRBV14,CASSQLGTVYEQYF,TGTGCCAGCAGCCAGCTCGGGACAGTTTACGAGCAGTACTTC
NA,TRBJ1-1,many,TRBV28,CASRGNTEAFF,TGTGCCAGCAGGGGGAACACTGAAGCTTTCTTT
NA,TRBJ2-5,once,TRBV3-1,CASSQLSLKTQYF,TGTGCCAGCAGCCAGCTCAGTCTCAAGACCCAGTACTTC
TRBD2,TRBJ2-5,NA,TRBV2,CASTPGLAGVETQYF,TGTGCCAGCACCCCAGGACTAGCGGGAGTCGAGACCCAGTACTTC
NA,TRBJ2-3,few,TRBV3-1,CASSRSWGAGDTQYF,TGTGCCAGCAGCCGGTCGTGGGGGGCGGGAGATACGCAGTATTTT
TRBD1,TRBJ1-2,few,TRBV15,CATSRRDRGLGGYTF,TGTGCCACCAGCAGAAGGGACAGGGGGCTTGGAGGCTACACCTTC
NA,TRBJ1-1,few,TRBV20-1,CSSRVNTEAFF,TGCAGTTCCAGGGTGAACACTGAAGCTTTCTTT
TRBD1,TRBJ1-1,many,TRBV12-3/TRBV12-4,CASKTGTVTGGAFF,TGTGCCAGCAAAACTGGGACAGTCACTGGGGGAGCTTTCTTT
NA,TRBJ2-3,few,TRBV4-1,CASSQESAGSTDTQYF,TGCGCCAGCAGCCAAGAGTCGGCAGGGAGCACAGATACGCAGTATTTT
TRBD2,TRBJ2-3,many,TRBV9,CASSLNPSGITDTQYF,TGTGCCAGCAGCCTGAACCCTAGCGGGATCACAGATACGCAGTATTTT
NA,TRBJ1-6,NA,TRBV12-3/TRBV12-4,CASSLAPSGSPLHF,TGTGCCAGCAGTTTAGCCCCGAGTGGATCACCCCTCCACTTT
TRBD1,TRBJ2-3,NA,TRBV20-1,CSARDLQGAGDTQYF,TGCAGTGCTAGAGATCTACAGGGGGCCGGAGATACGCAGTATTTT
TRBD2,TRBJ2-1,NA,TRBV20-1,CSARDELRENEQFF,TGCAGTGCTAGAGATGAGTTGCGGGAGAATGAGCAGTTCTTC
TRBD2,TRBJ2-7,few,TRBV4-3,CASSQDLAGGSSYEQYF,TGCGCCAGCAGCCAAGATCTAGCGGGGGGATCCTCCTACGAGCAGTACTTC
TRBD2,TRBJ2-3,few,TRBV20-1,CSANGLWTSVPDTQYF,TGCAGTGCGAACGGCCTATGGACTAGCGTCCCAGATACGCAGTATTTT
TRBD1,TRBJ1-2,NA,TRBV7-2,CASSLRSGQASGYTF,TGTGCCAGCAGCTTAAGATCCGGACAGGCAAGTGGCTACACCTTC
NA,TRBJ2-5,NA,TRBV12-3/TRBV12-4,CASSIRYLSETQYF,TGTGCCAGCAGTATTAGGTACCTGTCGGAGACCCAGTACTTC